This record covers a single T cell receptor (beta chain). Its antigen is not identified. The assay was immunoSEQ multiplex PCR, and TCRdb's table has in-frame clones only and misses some. The data show 50,000 to 75,000 clones, about 91% seen once. The data were taken from a study of PD-1 blockade in mismatch repair-deficient tumors. About the study: Enrolled about 2012-2016, patients had progressing, pretreated mismatch repair-deficient cancers of 11 to 13 types. The study, taken as a whole, reports: Tumor-resident clones, often undetectable pretreatment in blood, expanded then contracted after pembrolizumab.

PCR or immunohistochemistry showed mismatch repair deficiency in every enrolled patient. The TCR-sequenced patients were a few responders to pembrolizumab. The sequencing used peripheral blood, collected 52 weeks after starting pembrolizumab. This TCR was recovered from an adult with mismatch repair-deficient cancer.

The CDR3 DNA reads TGTGCCAGCAGCTTTGCGGGGGGTCTTGGCTACACCTTC. Translated, it gives CASSFAGGLGYTF. The chain combines TRBV7-2 with TRBJ1-2; D perhaps matches TRBD1 (5 bases). The CDR3 sequence is 13 residues long. The germline V and J ends were trimmed by 3 bases and 7 bases, with 12 bases remaining between them. Germline V gives CDR1 SGHTA, CDR2 FQGNSA.